This note documents a single TCR beta chain sequence. Its antigen is unidentified. TCRdb re-called the reads through MiXCR, storing one row per CDR3 protein. Found here are tens of thousands of distinct CDR3 sequences, about 20% of them singletons; the top ten hold around 8%. These data originate in a study of type 1 regulatory T cells. Study details: An in vitro protocol generated T-allo10, a Tr1-enriched, alloantigen-specific CD4 T cell product.

This CDR3 has 15 amino acids. The V gene end was trimmed by 5 bases and the J gene end by 2 bases; junction bases not matched to a gene: 7. Germline V gene lookup returns CDR1 SGHTA and CDR2 FQGNSA. Study results and caveats: Tr1 cells had a more restricted TCR repertoire than non-Tr1 cells.

This clonotype was sampled from a human donor in good health. The sequencing input was cultured type 1 regulatory T (Tr1) cells, either the whole culture or a sorted fraction (not recorded which). The chain links TRBV7-2 to TRBJ2-7; 9 bases are shared with TRBD1. In DNA form, the CDR3 reads TGTGCCAGCAGCATAACACAGGGGGCCACCTACGAGCAGTACTTC. It yields the protein CASSITQGATYEQYF.